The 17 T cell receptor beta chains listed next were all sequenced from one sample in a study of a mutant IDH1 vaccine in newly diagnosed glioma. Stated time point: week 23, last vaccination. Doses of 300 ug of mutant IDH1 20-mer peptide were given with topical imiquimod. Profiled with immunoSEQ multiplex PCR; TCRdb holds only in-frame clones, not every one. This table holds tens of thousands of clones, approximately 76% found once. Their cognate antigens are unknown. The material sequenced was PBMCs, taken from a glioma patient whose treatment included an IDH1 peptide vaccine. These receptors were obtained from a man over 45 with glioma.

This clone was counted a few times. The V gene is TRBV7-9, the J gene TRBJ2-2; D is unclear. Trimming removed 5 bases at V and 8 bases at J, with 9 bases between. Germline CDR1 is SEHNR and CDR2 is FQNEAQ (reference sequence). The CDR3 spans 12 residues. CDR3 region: CASSPTRGELFF. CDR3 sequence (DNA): TGTGCCAGCAGCCCCACGAGGGGGGAGCTGTTTTTT.

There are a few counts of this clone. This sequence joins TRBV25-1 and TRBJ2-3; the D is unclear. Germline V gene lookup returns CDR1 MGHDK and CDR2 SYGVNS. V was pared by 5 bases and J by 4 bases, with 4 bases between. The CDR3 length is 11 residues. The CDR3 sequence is CASSPADTQYF. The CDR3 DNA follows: TGTGCCAGCAGTCCAGCAGATACGCAGTATTTT.

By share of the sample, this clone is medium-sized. CDR3 nucleotides: TGTGCCTGGAGTCCCAGGGTAGGTCAGCCCCAGCATTTT. Amino acids: CAWSPRVGQPQHF. This chain connects TRBV30 to TRBJ1-5; D possibly corresponds to TRBD1 (5 bases). Germline assignment: CDR1 GTSNPN and CDR2 SVGIG (reference sequence). This CDR3 region has 13 residues. V was clipped by 2 bases and J by 6 bases, with 11 bases between them.

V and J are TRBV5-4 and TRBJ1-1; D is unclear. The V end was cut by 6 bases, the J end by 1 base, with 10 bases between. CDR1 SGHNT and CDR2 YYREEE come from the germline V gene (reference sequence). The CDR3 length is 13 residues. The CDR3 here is CASTLNENTEAFF. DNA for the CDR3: TGTGCCAGCACCCTTAACGAGAACACTGAAGCTTTCTTT.

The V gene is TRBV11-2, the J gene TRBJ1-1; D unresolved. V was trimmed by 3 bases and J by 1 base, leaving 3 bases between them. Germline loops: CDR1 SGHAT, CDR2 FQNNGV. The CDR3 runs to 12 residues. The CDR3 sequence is CASSFSNTEAFF. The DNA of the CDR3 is TGTGCCAGCAGCTTCTCGAACACTGAAGCTTTCTTT.

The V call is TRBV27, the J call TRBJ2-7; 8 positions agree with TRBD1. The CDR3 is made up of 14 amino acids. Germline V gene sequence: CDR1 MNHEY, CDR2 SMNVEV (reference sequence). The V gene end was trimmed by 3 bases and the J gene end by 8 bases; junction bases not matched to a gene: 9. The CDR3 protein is CASSFRPTGGKQYF. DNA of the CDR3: TGTGCCAGCAGTTTCCGCCCTACAGGGGGAAAGCAGTACTTC.

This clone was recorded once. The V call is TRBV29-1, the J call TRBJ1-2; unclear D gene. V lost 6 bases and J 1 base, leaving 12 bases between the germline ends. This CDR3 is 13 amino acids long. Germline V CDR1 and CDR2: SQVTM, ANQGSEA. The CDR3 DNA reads TGCAGCGTCGTGACCACCAGTAACTATGGCTACACCTTC. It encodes CSVVTTSNYGYTF.

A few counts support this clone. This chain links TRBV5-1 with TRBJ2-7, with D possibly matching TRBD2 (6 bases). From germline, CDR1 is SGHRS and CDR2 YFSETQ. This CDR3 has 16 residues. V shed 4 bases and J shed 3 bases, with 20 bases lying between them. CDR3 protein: CASSVAPGEYNYEQYF. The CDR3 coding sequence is TGCGCCAGCAGCGTGGCCCCGGGGGAATACAACTACGAGCAGTACTTC. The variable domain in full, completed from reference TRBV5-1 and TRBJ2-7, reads KAGVTQTPRYLIKTRGQQVTLSCSPISGHRSVSWYQQTPGQGLQFLFEYFSETQRNKGNFPGRFSGRQFSNSRSEMNVSTLELGDSALYLCASSVAPGEYNYEQYFGPGTRLTVT.

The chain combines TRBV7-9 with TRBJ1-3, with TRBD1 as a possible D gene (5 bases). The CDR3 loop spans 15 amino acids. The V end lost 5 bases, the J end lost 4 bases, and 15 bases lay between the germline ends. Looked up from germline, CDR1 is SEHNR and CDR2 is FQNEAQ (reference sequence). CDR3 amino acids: CASSLDGTPGNTIYF. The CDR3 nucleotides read TGTGCCAGCAGCCTGGACGGGACCCCCGGAAACACCATATATTTT.

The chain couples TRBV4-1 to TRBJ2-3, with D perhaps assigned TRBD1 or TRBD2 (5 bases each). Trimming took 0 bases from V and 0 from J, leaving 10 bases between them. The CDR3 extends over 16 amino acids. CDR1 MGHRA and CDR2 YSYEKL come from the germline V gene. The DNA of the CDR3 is TGCGCCAGCAGCCAAGAGCCCGGGGCAAGCACAGATACGCAGTATTTT. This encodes CASSQEPGASTDTQYF.

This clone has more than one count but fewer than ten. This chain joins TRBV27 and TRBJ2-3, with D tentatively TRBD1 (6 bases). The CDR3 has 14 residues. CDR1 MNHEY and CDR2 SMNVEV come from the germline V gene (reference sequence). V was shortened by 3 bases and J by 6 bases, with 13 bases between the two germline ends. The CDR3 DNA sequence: TGTGCCAGCAGTTTGGGTCAGGGGTACGATACGCAGTATTTT. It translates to CASSLGQGYDTQYF.

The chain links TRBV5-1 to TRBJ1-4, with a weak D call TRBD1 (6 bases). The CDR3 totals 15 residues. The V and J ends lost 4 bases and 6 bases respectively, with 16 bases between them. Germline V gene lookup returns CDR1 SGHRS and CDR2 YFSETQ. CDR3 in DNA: TGCGCCAGCAGCCGCCGGGACATGGGAGATGAAAAACTGTTTTTT. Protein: CASSRRDMGDEKLFF.

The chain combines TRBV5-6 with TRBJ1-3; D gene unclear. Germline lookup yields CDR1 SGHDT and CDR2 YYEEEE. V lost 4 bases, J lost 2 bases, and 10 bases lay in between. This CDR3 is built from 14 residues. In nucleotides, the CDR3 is TGTGCCAGCAGCCCGACACTTACTGGAAACACCATATATTTT. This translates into CASSPTLTGNTIYF.

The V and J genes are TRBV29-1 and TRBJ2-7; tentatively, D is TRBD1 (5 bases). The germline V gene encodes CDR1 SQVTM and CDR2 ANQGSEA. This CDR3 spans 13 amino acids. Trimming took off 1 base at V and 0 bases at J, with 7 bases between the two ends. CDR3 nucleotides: TGCAGCGTTGAAGTACAGGACTCCTACGAGCAGTACTTC. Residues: CSVEVQDSYEQYF.

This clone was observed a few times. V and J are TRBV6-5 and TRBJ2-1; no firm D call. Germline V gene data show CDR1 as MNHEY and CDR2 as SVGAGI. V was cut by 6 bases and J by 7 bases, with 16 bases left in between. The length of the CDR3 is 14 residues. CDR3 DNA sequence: TGTGCCAGCAGCCTCTCTCGGCAAGGGAATGAGCAGTTCTTC. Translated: CASSLSRQGNEQFF.

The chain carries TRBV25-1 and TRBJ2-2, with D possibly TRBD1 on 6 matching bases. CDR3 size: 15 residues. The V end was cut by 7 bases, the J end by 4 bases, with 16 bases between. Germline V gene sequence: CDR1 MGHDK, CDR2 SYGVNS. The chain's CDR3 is CASKSETGLTGELFF. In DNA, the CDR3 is TGTGCCAGCAAAAGTGAAACAGGGCTCACCGGGGAGCTGTTTTTT. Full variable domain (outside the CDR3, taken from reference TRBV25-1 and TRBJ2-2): EADIYQTPRYLVIGTGKKITLECSQTMGHDKMYWYQQDPGMELHLIHYSYGVNSTEKGDLSSESTVSRIRTEHFPLTLESARPSHTSQYLCASKSETGLTGELFFGEGSRLTVL.

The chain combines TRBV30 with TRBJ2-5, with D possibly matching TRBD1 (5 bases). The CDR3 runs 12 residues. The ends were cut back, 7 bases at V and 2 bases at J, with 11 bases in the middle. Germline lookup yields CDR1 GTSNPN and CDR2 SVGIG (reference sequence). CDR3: CALDNYQETQYF. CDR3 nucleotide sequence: TGTGCCTTGGACAACTATCAAGAGACCCAGTACTTC.